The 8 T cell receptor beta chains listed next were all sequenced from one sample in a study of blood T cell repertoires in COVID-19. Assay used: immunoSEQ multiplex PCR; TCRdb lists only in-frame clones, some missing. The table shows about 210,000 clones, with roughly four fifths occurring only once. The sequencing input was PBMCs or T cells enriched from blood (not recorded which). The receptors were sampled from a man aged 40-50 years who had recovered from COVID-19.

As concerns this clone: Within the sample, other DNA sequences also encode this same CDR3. The CDR3 reads CASRQGDYGYTF. The CDR3 nucleotides are TGTGCCAGCAGGCAGGGGGACTATGGCTACACCTTC. J is TRBJ1-2 and V is TRBV2; TRBD1 agrees at 7 bases. The CDR3 spans 12 residues. The ends lost 6 bases at V and 3 bases at J; junction bases unmatched: 1. Germline CDR1 SNHLY, CDR2 FYNNEI.

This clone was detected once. In DNA form, the CDR3 reads TGTGCCACCAGCAGAGATCGGGACGGGGGGAGGAGCGAGCAGTACTTC. Translating gives CATSRDRDGGRSEQYF. The V gene is TRBV15, the J gene TRBJ2-7; 7 bases match TRBD2. The CDR3 extends over 16 amino acids. V lost 0 bases to trimming and J lost 6 bases; unmatched junction nucleotides: 11. Looked up from germline, CDR1 is LNHNV and CDR2 is YYDKDF (reference sequence).

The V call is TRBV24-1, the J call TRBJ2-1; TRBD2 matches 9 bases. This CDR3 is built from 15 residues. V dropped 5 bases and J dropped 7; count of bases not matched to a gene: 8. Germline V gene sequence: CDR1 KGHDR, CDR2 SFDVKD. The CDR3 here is CATSGIAGARNEQFF. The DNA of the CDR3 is TGTGCCACCAGTGGAATAGCGGGAGCAAGGAATGAGCAGTTCTTC.

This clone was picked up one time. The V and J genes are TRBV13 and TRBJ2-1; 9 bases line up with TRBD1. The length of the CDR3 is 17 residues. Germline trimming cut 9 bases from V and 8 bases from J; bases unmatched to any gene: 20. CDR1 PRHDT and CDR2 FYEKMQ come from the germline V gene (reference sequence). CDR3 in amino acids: CASIKILGTGNKYEQFF. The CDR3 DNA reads TGTGCCAGTATAAAGATTCTTGGGACAGGGAACAAATATGAGCAGTTCTTC. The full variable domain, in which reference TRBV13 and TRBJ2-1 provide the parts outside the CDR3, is AAGVIQSPRHLIKEKRETATLKCYPIPRHDTVYWYQQGPGQDPQFLISFYEKMQSDKGSIPDRFSAQQFSDYHSELNMSSLELGDSALYFCASIKILGTGNKYEQFFGPGTRLTVL.

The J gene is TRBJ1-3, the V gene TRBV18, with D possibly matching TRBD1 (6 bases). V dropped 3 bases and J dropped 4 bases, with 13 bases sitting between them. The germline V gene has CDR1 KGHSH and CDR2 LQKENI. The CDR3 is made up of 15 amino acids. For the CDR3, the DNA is TGTGCCAGCTCACCCCGGGACACGAACGGAAACACCATATATTTT. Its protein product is CASSPRDTNGNTIYF.

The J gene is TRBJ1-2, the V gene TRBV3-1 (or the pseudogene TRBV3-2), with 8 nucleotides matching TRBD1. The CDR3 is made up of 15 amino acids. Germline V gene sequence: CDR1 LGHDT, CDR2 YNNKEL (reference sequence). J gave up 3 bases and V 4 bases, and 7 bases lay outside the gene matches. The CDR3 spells CASSRQGKRDYGYTF. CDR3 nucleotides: TGTGCCAGCAGCCGACAGGGGAAACGCGACTATGGCTACACCTTC.

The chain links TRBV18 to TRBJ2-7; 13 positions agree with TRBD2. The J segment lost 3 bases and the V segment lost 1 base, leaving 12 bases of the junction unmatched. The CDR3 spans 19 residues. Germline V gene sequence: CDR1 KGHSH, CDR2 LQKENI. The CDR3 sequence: CASSPRGTSGNPRGYEQYF. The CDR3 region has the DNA TGTGCCAGCTCACCACGAGGGACTAGCGGGAACCCCCGGGGCTACGAGCAGTACTTC.

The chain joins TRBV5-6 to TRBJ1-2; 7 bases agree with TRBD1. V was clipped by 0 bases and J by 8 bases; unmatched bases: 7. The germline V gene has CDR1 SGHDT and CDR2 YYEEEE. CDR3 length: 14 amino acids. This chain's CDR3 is CASSLGETGNGYTF. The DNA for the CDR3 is TGTGCCAGCAGCTTGGGTGAGACAGGGAACGGCTACACCTTC. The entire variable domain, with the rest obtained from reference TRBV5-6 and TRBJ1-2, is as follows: DAGVTQSPTHLIKTRGQQVTLRCSPKSGHDTVSWYQQALGQGPQFIFQYYEEEERQRGNFPDRFSGHQFPNYSSELNVNALLLGDSALYLCASSLGETGNGYTFGSGTRLTVV.